This T cell receptor beta chain was captured by sequencing in a study of OX40 agonist ivuxolimab in advanced cancers. On the study more broadly: People in dose escalation had one of these cancers: hepatocellular carcinoma, melanoma, renal cell or head and neck cancer. Overall study findings and caveats: At 0.1 to 3.0 mg/kg and by week 6, CD4+ and CD8+ T cells in the blood had expanded clonally. CD8+ T cells (on average) carried more expanded clones than CD4+ T cells. What antigens the expanded peripheral T cells recognized was never established.

With respect to this clone: Its target is not known.

Produced via immunoSEQ multiplex PCR; TCRdb's table is partial and in-frame only. The data contain about 47,000 clones, about 85% of them seen just once; the ten biggest clones take up about 14%. V was shortened by 7 bases and J by 1 base, with 13 bases between the two germline ends. This CDR3 is 14 amino acids long. Germline V gene lookup returns CDR1 ENHRY and CDR2 SYGVKD. The sequencing here drew on CD4+ or CD8+ T cells sorted from blood, taken in a trial of the OX40 agonist ivuxolimab. This TCR came from an adult with an advanced solid tumor such as melanoma, head and neck, liver or kidney cancer. The chain couples TRBV10-3 to TRBJ2-5; the D is unclear. CDR3 coding DNA: TGTGCCATCAAGAGCCCCGAAACCCAAGAGACCCAGTACTTC. Protein: CAIKSPETQETQYF.